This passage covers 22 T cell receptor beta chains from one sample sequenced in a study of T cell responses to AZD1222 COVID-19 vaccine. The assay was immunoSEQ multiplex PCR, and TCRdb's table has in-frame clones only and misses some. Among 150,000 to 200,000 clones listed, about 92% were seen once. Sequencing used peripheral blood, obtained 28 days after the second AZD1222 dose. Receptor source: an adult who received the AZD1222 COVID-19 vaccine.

CDR3 protein: CASSEPTVREGYTF. The CDR3 DNA sequence: TGTGCCAGCAGTGAACCTACCGTGAGGGAAGGCTACACCTTC. The chain links TRBV6-1 to TRBJ1-2; D gene unclear. Deletions cut 2 bases from V and 8 bases from J, with 15 bases between. Germline CDR1 MNHNS, CDR2 SASEGT. CDR3 length: 14 amino acids.

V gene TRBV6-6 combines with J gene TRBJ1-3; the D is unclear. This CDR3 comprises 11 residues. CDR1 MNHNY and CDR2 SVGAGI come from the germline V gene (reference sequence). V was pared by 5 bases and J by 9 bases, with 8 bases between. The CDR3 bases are TGTGCCAGCAGTCATCAGACCACCATATATTTT. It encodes CASSHQTTIYF.

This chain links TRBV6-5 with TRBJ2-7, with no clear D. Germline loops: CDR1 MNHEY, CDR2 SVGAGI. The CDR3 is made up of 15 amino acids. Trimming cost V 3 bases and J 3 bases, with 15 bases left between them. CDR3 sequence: CASSYNQVGGYEQYF. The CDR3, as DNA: TGTGCCAGCAGTTATAACCAGGTCGGTGGCTACGAGCAGTACTTC.

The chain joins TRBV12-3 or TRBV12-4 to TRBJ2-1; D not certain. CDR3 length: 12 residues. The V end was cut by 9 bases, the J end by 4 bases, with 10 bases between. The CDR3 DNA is TGTGCCAGTGGTCCCCTTTACAATGAGCAGTTCTTC. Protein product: CASGPLYNEQFF.

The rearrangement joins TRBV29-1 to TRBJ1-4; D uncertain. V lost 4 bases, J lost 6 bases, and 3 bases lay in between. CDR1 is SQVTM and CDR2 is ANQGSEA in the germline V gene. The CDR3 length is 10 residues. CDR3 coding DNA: TGCAGCGTTGGGGATGAAAAACTGTTTTTT. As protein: CSVGDEKLFF.

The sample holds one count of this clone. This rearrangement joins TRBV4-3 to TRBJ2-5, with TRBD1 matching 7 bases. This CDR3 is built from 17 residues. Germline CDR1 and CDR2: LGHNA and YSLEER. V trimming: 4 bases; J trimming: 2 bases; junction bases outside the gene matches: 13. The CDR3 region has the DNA TGCGCCAGCAGCCGGGAGCCCGAGACAGGGATACAAGAGACCCAGTACTTC. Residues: CASSREPETGIQETQYF.

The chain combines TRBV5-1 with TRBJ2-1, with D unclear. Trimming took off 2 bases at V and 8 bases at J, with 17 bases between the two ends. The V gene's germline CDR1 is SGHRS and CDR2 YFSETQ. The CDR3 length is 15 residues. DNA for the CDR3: TGCGCCAGCAGCTTCGAGGCTATAGGCACCTATGAGCAGTTCTTC. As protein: CASSFEAIGTYEQFF.

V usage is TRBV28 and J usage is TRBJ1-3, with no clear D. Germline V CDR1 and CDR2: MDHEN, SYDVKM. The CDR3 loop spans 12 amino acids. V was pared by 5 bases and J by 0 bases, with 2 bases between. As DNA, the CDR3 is TGTGCCAGCAGTCGCTCTGGAAACACCATATATTTT. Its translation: CASSRSGNTIYF.

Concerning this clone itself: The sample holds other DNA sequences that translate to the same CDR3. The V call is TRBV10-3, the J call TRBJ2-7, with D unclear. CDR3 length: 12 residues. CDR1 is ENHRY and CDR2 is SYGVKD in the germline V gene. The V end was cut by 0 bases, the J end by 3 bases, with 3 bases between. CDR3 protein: CAISESGYEQYF. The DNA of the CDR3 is TGTGCCATCAGTGAGTCGGGCTACGAGCAGTACTTC.

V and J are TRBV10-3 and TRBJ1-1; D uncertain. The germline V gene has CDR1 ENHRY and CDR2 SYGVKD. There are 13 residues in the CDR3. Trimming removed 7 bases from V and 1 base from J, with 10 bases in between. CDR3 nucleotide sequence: TGTGCCATCAAGGGATCTGCGAACACTGAAGCTTTCTTT. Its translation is CAIKGSANTEAFF.

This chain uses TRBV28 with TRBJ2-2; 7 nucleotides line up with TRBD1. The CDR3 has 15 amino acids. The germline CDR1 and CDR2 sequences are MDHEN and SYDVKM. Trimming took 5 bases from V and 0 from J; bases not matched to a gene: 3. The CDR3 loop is CASSQGQTNTGELFF. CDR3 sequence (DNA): TGTGCCAGCAGTCAGGGACAGACGAACACCGGGGAGCTGTTTTTT.

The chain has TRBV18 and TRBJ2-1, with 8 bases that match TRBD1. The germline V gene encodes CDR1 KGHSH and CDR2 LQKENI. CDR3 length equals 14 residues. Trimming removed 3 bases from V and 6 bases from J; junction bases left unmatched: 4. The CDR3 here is CASSPGTGGNEQFF. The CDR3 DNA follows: TGTGCCAGCTCACCTGGGACAGGCGGCAATGAGCAGTTCTTC.

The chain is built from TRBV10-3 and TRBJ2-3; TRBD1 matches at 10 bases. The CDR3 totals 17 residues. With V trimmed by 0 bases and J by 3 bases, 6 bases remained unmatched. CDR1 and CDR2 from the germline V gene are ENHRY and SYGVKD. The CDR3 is CAISESTGGVRTDTQYF. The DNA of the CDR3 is TGTGCCATCAGTGAGTCGACAGGGGGCGTTAGGACAGATACGCAGTATTTT.

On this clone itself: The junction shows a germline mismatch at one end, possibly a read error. The CDR3 is CASSPRADRLAEQFF. CDR3 bases: TGTGCTAGCAGCCCGAGGGCGGACAGGTTAGCTGAGCAGTTCTTC. This chain uses TRBV7-7 with TRBJ2-1; the match to TRBD1 covers 7 bases. Germline values: CDR1 SSHAT, CDR2 FNYEAQ (reference sequence). There are 15 residues in the CDR3.

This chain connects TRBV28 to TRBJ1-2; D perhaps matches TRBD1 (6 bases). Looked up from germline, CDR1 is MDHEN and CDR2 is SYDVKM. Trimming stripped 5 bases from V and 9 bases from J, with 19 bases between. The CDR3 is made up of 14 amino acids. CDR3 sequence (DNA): TGTGCCAGCAGTCAACTACGCACGGGACATAGCTACACCTTC. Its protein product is CASSQLRTGHSYTF.

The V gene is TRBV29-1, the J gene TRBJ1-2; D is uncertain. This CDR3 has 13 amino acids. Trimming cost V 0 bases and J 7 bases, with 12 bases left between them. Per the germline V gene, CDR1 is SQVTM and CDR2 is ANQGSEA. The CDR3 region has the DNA TGCAGCGTTGAAGATCAAGGGTCGGGTGGCTACACCTTC. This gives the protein CSVEDQGSGGYTF. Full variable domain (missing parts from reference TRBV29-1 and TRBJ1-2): SAVISQKPSRDICQRGTSLTIQCQVDSQVTMMFWYRQQPGQSLTLIATANQGSEATYESGFVIDKFPISRPNLTFSTLTVSNMSPEDSSIYLCSVEDQGSGGYTFGSGTRLTVV.

CDR3 amino acids: CASSTRQALNTEAFF. The CDR3 region has the DNA TGTGCCAGCAGCACGAGACAGGCCTTGAACACTGAAGCTTTCTTT. The chain employs TRBV9 and TRBJ1-1; D might be TRBD1 (6 bases). The CDR3 covers 15 residues. V lost 4 bases to trimming and J lost 0 bases, with 13 bases between them. Germline-derived CDR1 and CDR2 are SGDLS and YYNGEE. The complete variable domain, with remaining parts taken from reference TRBV9 and TRBJ1-1, reads DSGVTQTPKHLITATGQRVTLRCSPRSGDLSVYWYQQSLDQGLQFLIQYYNGEERAKGNILERFSAQQFPDLHSELNLSSLELGDSALYFCASSTRQALNTEAFFGQGTRLTVV.

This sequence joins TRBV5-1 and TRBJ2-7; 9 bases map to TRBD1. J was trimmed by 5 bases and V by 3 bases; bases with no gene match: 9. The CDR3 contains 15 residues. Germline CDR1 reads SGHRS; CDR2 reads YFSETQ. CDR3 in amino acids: CASSSSGTGLNEQYF. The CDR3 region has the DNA TGCGCCAGCAGCTCCTCCGGGACAGGGTTGAACGAGCAGTACTTC.

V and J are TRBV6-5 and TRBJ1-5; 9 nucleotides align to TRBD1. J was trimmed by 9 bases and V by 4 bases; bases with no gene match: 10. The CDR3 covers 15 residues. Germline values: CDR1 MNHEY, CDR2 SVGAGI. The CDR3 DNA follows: TGTGCCAGCAGTTCTACCAGGACAGGGGAAGGGCCCCAGCATTTT. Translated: CASSSTRTGEGPQHF.

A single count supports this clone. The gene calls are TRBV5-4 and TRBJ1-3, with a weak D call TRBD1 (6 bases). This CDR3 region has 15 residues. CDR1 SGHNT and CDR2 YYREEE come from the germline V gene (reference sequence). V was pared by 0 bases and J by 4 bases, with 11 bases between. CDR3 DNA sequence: TGTGCCAGCAGCTTGGCCGGACAGTCCGGAAACACCATATATTTT. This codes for CASSLAGQSGNTIYF.

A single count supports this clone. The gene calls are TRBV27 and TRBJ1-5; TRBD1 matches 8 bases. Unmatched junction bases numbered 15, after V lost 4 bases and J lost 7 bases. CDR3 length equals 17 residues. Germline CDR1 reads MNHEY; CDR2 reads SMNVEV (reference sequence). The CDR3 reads CASSSWTGRQGSQPQHF. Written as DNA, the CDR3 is TGTGCCAGCAGTTCGTGGACAGGGAGACAGGGTTCGCAGCCCCAGCATTTT.

The CDR3 here is CASSIFPNTEAFF. The DNA for the CDR3 is TGTGCCAGTAGTATCTTTCCGAACACTGAAGCTTTCTTT. The chain carries TRBV19 and TRBJ1-1; the D is unclear. V was clipped by 3 bases and J by 1 base, with 6 bases between them. The CDR3 extends over 13 amino acids. The germline V gene encodes CDR1 LNHDA and CDR2 SQIVND (reference sequence).